This is a list of T cell receptor beta chains from one sample in a study of blood T cell repertoires in COVID-19. Generated by immunoSEQ multiplex PCR, the TCRdb table keeps only in-frame clones and is missing some. The sample records fewer than 250,000 clones, just over 85% being singletons. Input material: PBMCs or T cells enriched from blood (not recorded which). The receptors were gathered from a woman in her 40s with acute COVID-19. Each CDR3 is given without its conserved first and last residue.

CDR3aa	v_gene	j_gene
ASSFPVAGSFTDTQY	TRBV5-1	TRBJ2-3
ASSRQGVETGELF	TRBV7-9	TRBJ2-2
ASSFWDRGRGYTEAF	TRBV28	TRBJ1-1
ASSQTQGTGNTIY	TRBV19	TRBJ1-3
ASSLSGTYNEQF	TRBV5-8	TRBJ2-1
ASSRTLAGGYTDTQY	TRBV11-2	TRBJ2-3
ASSYRGTNNQPQH	TRBV6-6	TRBJ1-5
AGGQAGTEAF	TRBV27	TRBJ1-1
ASSYFSGGPPGELF	TRBV4-1	TRBJ2-2
ASRGTSGRAGDGELF	TRBV27	TRBJ2-2
ASSPQPPSGRFSGELF	TRBV18	TRBJ2-2
ASSQDTGLTEAF	TRBV3-1/TRBV3-2	TRBJ1-1
ASSPGTGAWYGNTIY	TRBV27	TRBJ1-3
ASRTTGPVGNTIY	TRBV2	TRBJ1-3
ASSLYPPGTYEQY	TRBV27	TRBJ2-7
ASSQITGSSYNSPLH	TRBV14	TRBJ1-6
ASSGPGTPNQETQY	TRBV7-9	TRBJ2-5
ASSLFGSRQGAQPQH	TRBV28	TRBJ1-5
ASSQVGGTSGGSRY	TRBV4-1	TRBJ2-7
SVETVFLDNEQF	TRBV29-1	TRBJ2-1
ASSRSGGPRDTQY	TRBV5-4	TRBJ2-3
ASSSPGEGEQGYT	TRBV6-5	TRBJ1-2
ASRARTGLNTEAF	TRBV14	TRBJ1-1
ASSPRLAGYNEQF	TRBV2	TRBJ2-1
ASSPESSYNEQF	TRBV13	TRBJ2-1
ATRLSGDTQY	TRBV19	TRBJ2-3
ASSFRGITEAF	TRBV27	TRBJ1-1
SVAKQGAKDSNQPQH	TRBV29-1	TRBJ1-5
ASSLDSSNYGYT	TRBV5-1	TRBJ1-2
ASSELQPNTEAF	TRBV5-1	TRBJ1-1
ASSFDRAGGYT	TRBV5-1	TRBJ1-2
ASSLGASTDTQY	TRBV5-1	TRBJ2-3
ASSLSDRQRLYGYT	TRBV7-9	TRBJ1-2
ATSDPSRSLNTQY	TRBV24-1	TRBJ2-3
ASQKKPGSYGYT	TRBV28	TRBJ1-2
ASRDYKSSYNEQF	TRBV10-2	TRBJ2-1
ASGWTVTYEQY	TRBV7-9	TRBJ2-7
ASRDRAVYGYT	TRBV5-6	TRBJ1-2
ASSLQGVYGYT	TRBV28	TRBJ1-2
ASSPTTGTYEQY	TRBV18	TRBJ2-7
ASSSGGSSYNEQF	TRBV28	TRBJ2-1
ASSLIGQRGSAETQY	TRBV27	TRBJ2-5
ASTRTRGGEQF	TRBV12-3/TRBV12-4	TRBJ2-1
ASSWGGDGNTIY	TRBV5-1	TRBJ1-3
ASSQRRDFSYEQY	TRBV4-3	TRBJ2-7
ASSYSLVSEQY	TRBV6-5	TRBJ2-7
ASSLDRAGELF	TRBV5-6	TRBJ2-2
ASSRGQGRETQY	TRBV5-4	TRBJ2-5
ASSYSRQGGELF	TRBV6-6	TRBJ2-2
SASQGSSYYGYT	TRBV20-1	TRBJ1-2
ASSLTSGYYNEQF	TRBV7-3	TRBJ2-1
APRQGVNQPQH	TRBV19	TRBJ1-5
ASSPDQPQH	TRBV28	TRBJ1-5
ASSLGGTTGELF	TRBV28	TRBJ2-2
ASSVQGATNEKLF	TRBV2	TRBJ1-4
ASSERTGAGYT	TRBV7-8	TRBJ1-2
AGRLGDSRTDTQY	TRBV6-5	TRBJ2-3
ASRTSGISDTQY	TRBV28	TRBJ2-3
ASSQNKGAEQF	TRBV14	TRBJ2-1
ASILDPGNTEAF	TRBV6-5	TRBJ1-1